Listed below are T cell receptor beta chains from one sample, sequenced in a study of long-term antiretroviral therapy in people with HIV. Data came from immunoSEQ multiplex PCR; TCRdb stores just in-frame clones and leaves some out. The profile covers approximately 29,000 clones, with 87% appearing a single time and under 15% taken by the ten largest. This sample comprised unsorted PBMCs, obtained 1.1 years after starting antiretroviral therapy. The receptors shown here come from a man aged 18 to 30 with HIV. CDR3s include the opening cysteine and the closing phenylalanine or tryptophan. A D gene is named only where the DNA matches it firmly.

J gene | V gene | D gene | CDR3 protein
TRBJ2-7 | TRBV4-1 | TRBD1 | CASSPEGTGGEQYF
TRBJ1-2 | TRBV28 | TRBD1 | CASSPLLRDRGYGYTF
TRBJ2-7 | TRBV4-2 | . | CASSQADRSSSYEQYF
TRBJ1-1 | TRBV29-1 | . | CSVDRQNTEAFF
TRBJ1-1 | TRBV5-6 | . | CASSLMGGGTEAFF
TRBJ2-5 | TRBV29-1 | TRBD2 | CSVVSGGETQYF
TRBJ2-3 | TRBV7-3 | . | CASSPGADTQYF
TRBJ1-5 | TRBV18 | . | CASSPRLSNQPQHF
TRBJ2-7 | TRBV27 | . | CASRPIFDRSSYEQYF
TRBJ1-5 | TRBV28 | . | CASGFWDSNQPQHF
TRBJ2-1 | TRBV7-2 | . | CASSRAAYNEQFF
TRBJ1-6 | TRBV6-5 | . | CASSDGGSPLHF
TRBJ2-5 | TRBV30 | . | CAWSEDRYQETQYF
TRBJ2-7 | TRBV13 | . | CASSLGSGGAYEQYF
TRBJ2-7 | TRBV19 | . | CASSLTQQGSYEQYF
TRBJ2-5 | TRBV15 | TRBD2 | CATSIAGGRETQYF
TRBJ2-1 | TRBV9 | . | CASSVVPYNEQFF
TRBJ2-3 | TRBV5-1 | TRBD1 | CASNYRDRAGDTQYF
TRBJ2-3 | TRBV4-2 | . | CASSLTSTDTQYF